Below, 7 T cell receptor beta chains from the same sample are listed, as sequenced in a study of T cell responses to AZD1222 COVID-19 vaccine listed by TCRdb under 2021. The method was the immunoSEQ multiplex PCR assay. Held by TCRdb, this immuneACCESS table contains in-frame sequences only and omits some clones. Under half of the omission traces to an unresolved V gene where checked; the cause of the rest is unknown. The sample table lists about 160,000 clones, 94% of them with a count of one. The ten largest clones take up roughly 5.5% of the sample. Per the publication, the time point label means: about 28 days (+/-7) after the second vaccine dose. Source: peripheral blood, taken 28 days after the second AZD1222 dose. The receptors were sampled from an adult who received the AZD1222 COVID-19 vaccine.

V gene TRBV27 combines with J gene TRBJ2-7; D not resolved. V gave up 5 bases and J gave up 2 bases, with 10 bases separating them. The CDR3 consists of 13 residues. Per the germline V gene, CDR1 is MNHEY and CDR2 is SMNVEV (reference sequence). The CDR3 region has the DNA TGTGCCAGCAGTCCCCACACGACCTACGAGCAGTACTTC. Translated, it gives CASSPHTTYEQYF.

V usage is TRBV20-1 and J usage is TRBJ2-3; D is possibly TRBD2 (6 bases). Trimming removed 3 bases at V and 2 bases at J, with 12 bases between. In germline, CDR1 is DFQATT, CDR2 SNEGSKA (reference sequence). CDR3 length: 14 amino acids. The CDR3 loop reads CSASVSGFTDTQYF. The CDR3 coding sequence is TGCAGTGCTAGTGTTAGCGGTTTCACAGATACGCAGTATTTT.

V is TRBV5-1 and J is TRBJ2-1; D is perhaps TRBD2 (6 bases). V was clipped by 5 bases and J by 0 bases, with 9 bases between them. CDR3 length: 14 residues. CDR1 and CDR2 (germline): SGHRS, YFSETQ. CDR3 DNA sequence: TGCGCCAGCAGAACTAGCCCCTCCTACAATGAGCAGTTCTTC. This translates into CASRTSPSYNEQFF.

The CDR3 here is CASSWTRGQREGTYEQYF. Written as DNA, the CDR3 is TGTGCCAGCAGCTGGACCCGGGGGCAGCGGGAGGGAACCTACGAGCAGTACTTC. The chain has TRBV5-5 and TRBJ2-7; TRBD2 matches 10 bases. This CDR3 is 18 amino acids long. V gave up 3 bases and J gave up 2 bases; unmatched junction bases: 14. Germline lookup yields CDR1 SGHKS and CDR2 YYEKEE (reference sequence).

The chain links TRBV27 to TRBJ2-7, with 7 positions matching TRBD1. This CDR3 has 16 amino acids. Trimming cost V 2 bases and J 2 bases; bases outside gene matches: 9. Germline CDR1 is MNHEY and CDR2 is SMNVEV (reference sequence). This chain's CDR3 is CASSLLGQEKTYEQYF. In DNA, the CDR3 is TGTGCCAGCAGTTTACTCGGACAGGAAAAAACCTACGAGCAGTACTTC.

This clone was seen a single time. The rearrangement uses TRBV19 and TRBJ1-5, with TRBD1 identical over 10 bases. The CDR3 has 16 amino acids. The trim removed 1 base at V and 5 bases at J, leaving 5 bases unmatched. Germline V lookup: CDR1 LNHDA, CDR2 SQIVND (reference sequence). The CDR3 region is CASSIGGGQGHQPQHF. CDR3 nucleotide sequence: TGTGCCAGTAGTATAGGGGGGGGACAGGGGCATCAGCCCCAGCATTTT.

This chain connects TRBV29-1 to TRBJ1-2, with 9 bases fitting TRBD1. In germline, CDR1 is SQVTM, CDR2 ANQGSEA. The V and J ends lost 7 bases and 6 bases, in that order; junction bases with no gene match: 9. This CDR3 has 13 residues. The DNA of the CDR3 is TGCAGCGCGGCTACAGGGGGCGCAAATGGCTACACCTTC. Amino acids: CSAATGGANGYTF. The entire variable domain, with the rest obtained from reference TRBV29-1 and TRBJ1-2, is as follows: SAVISQKPSRDICQRGTSLTIQCQVDSQVTMMFWYRQQPGQSLTLIATANQGSEATYESGFVIDKFPISRPNLTFSTLTVSNMSPEDSSIYLCSAATGGANGYTFGSGTRLTVV.